The following is a T cell receptor (beta chain) sequence with its context. Its antigen is unknown. This specimen comes from a study of T cell responses to AZD1222 COVID-19 vaccine. Turning to the study itself: Timing groups of about 4 and about 12 weeks for second doses were pooled.

Findings and limits, study-wide: Only 5 or 6 AZD1222 recipients tested seropositive at baseline.

The CDR3 runs 14 residues. V dropped 1 base and J dropped 7 bases, with 11 bases sitting between them. The germline V gene encodes CDR1 LGHNA and CDR2 YNFKEQ. The table came from immunoSEQ multiplex PCR; TCRdb's copy has only in-frame clones and leaves some out. Among approximately 180,000 clones listed, approximately 90% were seen once. The chain has TRBV4-2 and TRBJ2-1; unclear D gene. The specimen comprised peripheral blood, sampled on day 0 of AZD1222 vaccination. This TCR came from an adult in good health. The CDR3 loop reads CASSQGDFGNEQFF. The CDR3 DNA reads TGTGCCAGCAGCCAAGGGGATTTCGGGAATGAGCAGTTCTTC.